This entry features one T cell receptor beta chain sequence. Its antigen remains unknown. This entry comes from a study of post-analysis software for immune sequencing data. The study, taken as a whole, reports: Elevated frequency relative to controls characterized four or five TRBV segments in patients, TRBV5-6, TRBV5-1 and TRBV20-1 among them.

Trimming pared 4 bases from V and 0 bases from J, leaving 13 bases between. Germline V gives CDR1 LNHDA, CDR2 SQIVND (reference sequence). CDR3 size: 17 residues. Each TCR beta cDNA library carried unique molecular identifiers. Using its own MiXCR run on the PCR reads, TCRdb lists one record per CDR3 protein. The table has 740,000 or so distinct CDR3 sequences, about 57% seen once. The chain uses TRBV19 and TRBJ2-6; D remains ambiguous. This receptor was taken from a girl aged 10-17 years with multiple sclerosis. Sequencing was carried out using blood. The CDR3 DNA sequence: TGTGCCAGTAGTACCTATCAACAGAGCTCTGGGGCCAACGTCCTGACTTTC. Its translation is CASSTYQQSSGANVLTF. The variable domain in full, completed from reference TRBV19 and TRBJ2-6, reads DGGITQSPKYLFRKEGQNVTLSCEQNLNHDAMYWYRQDPGQGLRLIYYSQIVNDFQKGDIAEGYSVSREKKESFPLTVTSAQKNPTAFYLCASSTYQQSSGANVLTFGAGSRLTVL.